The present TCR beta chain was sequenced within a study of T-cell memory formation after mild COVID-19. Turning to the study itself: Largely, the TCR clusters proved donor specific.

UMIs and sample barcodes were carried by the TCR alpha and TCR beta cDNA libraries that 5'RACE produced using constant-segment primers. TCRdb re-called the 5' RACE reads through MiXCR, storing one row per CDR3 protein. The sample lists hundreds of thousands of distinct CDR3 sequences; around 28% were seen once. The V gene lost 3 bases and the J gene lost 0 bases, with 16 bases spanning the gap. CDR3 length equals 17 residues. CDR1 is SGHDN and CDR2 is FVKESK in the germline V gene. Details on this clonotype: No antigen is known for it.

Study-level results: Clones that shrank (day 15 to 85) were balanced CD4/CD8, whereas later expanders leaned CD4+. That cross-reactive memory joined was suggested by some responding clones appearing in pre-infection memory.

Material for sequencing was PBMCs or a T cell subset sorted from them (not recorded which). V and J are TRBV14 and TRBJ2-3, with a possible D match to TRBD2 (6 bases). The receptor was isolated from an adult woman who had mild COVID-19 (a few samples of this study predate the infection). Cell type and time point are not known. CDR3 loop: CASSHSPVRESTDTQYF. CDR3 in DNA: TGTGCCAGCAGCCATAGCCCGGTGCGGGAAAGCACAGATACGCAGTATTTT.